The entry below describes one T cell receptor (beta chain). Its cognate antigen is unknown. The source of the sample is a study of blood T cells in healthy people across ages. Study-wide results and caveats: Measured against age, TCR beta diversity per million T cells decreased in a roughly linear manner.

Primers used in a second PCR of about 7 to 12 cycles were a sample-barcoded 5' primer and a J-beta primer mix. TCRdb reanalysed the 5' RACE reads using MiXCR and keeps one entry per CDR3 protein. The table records over 1.5 million distinct CDR3 sequences, about 50% of them present only once. The sample providers were healthy Caucasian people from Russia, aged about 6 to 100. V was trimmed by 4 bases and J by 5 bases, leaving 11 bases between them. The CDR3 has 13 amino acids. The germline V gene has CDR1 SNHLY and CDR2 FYNNEI. Specimen: blood. The receptor's source is a woman in her 40s in good health. The V and J genes are TRBV2 and TRBJ2-5; D is uncertain. As DNA, the CDR3 is TGTGCCAGCAGTGGACTCCCTGGGGAGACCCAGTACTTC. Amino acids: CASSGLPGETQYF. Full variable domain (missing parts from reference TRBV2 and TRBJ2-5): EPEVTQTPSHQVTQMGQEVILRCVPISNHLYFYWYRQILGQKVEFLVSFYNNEISEKSEIFDDQFSVERPDGSNFTLKIRSTKLEDSAMYFCASSGLPGETQYFGPGTRLLVL.